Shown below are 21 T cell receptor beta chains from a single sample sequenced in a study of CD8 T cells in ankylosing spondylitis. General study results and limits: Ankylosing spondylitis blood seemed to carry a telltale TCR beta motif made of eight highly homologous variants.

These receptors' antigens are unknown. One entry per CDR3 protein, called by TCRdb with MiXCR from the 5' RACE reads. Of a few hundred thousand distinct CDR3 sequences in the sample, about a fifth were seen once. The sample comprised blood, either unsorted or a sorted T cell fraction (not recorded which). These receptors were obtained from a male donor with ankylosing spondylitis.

DNA of the CDR3: TGCGCCACTGGATCGACCCCTTGGGCGGGTCAGCCCCAGCATTTT. This gives the protein CATGSTPWAGQPQHF. This sequence joins TRBV10-2 and TRBJ1-5; D remains ambiguous. The CDR3 extends over 15 amino acids. Germline assignment: CDR1 WSHSY and CDR2 SAAADI. Trimming pared 10 bases from V and 6 bases from J, leaving 22 bases between.

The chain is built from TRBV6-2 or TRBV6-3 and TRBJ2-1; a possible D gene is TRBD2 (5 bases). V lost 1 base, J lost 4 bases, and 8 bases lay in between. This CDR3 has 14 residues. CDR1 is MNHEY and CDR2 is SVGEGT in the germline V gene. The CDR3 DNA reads TGTGCCAGCAGTTACTATCGGGGTTACAATGAGCAGTTCTTC. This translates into CASSYYRGYNEQFF.

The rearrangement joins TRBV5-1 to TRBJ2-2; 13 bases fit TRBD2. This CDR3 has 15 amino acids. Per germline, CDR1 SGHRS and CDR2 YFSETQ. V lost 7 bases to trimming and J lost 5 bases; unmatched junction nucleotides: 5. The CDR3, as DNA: TGCGCCAGCTTACCGACTAGCGGGAGGACCGGGGAGCTGTTTTTT. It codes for CASLPTSGRTGELFF.

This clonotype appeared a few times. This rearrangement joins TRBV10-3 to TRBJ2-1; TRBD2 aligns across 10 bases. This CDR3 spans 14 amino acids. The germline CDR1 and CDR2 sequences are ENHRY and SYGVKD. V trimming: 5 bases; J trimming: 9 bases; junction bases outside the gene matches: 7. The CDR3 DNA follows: TGTGCCATCAGTCGGGATCTAGCGGGAGCTGAGCAGTTCTTC. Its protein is CAISRDLAGAEQFF.

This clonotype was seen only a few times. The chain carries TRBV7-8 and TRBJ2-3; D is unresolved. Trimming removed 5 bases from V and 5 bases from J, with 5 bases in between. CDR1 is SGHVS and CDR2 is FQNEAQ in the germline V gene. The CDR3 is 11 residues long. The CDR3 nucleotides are TGTGCCAGCAGCAAGATAGATACGCAGTATTTT. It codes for CASSKIDTQYF.

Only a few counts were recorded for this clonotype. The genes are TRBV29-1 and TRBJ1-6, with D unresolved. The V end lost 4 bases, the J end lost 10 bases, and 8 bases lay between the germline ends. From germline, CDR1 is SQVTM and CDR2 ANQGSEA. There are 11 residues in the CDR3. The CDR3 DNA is TGCAGCGTTGGGGAAGACTCACCCCTCCACTTT. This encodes CSVGEDSPLHF.

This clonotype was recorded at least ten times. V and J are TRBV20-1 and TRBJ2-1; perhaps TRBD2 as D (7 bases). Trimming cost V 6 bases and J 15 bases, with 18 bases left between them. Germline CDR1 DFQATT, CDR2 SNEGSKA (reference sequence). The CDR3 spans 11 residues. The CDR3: CSAPKGGLGFF. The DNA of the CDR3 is TGCAGTGCCCCTAAGGGGGGGTTGGGGTTCTTC.

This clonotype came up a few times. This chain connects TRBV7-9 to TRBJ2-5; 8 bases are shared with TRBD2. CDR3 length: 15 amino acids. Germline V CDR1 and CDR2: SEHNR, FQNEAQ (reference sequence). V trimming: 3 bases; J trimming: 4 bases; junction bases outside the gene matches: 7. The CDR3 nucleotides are TGTGCCAGCAGCTTCTCTTTGGCGGGAGGAGAGACCCAGTACTTC. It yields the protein CASSFSLAGGETQYF.

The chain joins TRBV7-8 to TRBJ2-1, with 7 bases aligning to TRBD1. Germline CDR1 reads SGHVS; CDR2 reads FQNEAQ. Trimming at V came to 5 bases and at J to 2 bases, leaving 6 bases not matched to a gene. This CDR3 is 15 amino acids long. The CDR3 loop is CASSPRGSTYNEQFF. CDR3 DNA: TGTGCCAGCAGCCCCAGGGGGAGCACCTACAATGAGCAGTTCTTC.

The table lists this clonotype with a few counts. This chain's CDR3 is CASSQDSALLGPNEQFF. CDR3 nucleotide sequence: TGCGCCAGCAGCCAAGATTCGGCCCTCCTCGGGCCCAATGAGCAGTTCTTC. The gene calls are TRBV4-3 and TRBJ2-1, with D uncertain. Trimming took off 0 bases at V and 6 bases at J, with 18 bases between the two ends. The CDR3 has 17 amino acids. Germline values: CDR1 LGHNA, CDR2 YSLEER.

This chain's CDR3 is CASSFWRANTGELFF. In DNA, the CDR3 is TGTGCCAGCAGCTTTTGGCGAGCTAACACCGGGGAGCTGTTTTTT. V and J are TRBV5-5 and TRBJ2-2; no reliable D call. The CDR3 is made up of 15 amino acids. V was trimmed by 2 bases and J by 2 bases, leaving 10 bases between them. CDR1 SGHKS and CDR2 YYEKEE come from the germline V gene (reference sequence).

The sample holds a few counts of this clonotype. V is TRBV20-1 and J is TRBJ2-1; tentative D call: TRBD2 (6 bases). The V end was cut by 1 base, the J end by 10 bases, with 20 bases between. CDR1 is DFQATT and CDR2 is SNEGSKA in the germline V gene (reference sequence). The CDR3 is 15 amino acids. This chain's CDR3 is CSARVGTGHWTEQFF. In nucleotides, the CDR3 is TGCAGTGCTAGAGTGGGGACTGGCCACTGGACGGAGCAGTTCTTC.

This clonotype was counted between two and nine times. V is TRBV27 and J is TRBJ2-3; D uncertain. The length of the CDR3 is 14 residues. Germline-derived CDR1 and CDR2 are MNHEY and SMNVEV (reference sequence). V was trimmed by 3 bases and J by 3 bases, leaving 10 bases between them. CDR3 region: CASSFVALTDTQYF. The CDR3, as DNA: TGTGCCAGCAGTTTCGTAGCCTTGACAGATACGCAGTATTTT.

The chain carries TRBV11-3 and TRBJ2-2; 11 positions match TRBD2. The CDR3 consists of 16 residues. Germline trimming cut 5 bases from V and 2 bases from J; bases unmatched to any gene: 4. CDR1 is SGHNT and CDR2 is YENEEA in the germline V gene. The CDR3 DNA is TGTGCCAGCAGCCCTCGACTAGCGGGAAACACCGGGGAGCTGTTTTTT. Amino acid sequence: CASSPRLAGNTGELFF.

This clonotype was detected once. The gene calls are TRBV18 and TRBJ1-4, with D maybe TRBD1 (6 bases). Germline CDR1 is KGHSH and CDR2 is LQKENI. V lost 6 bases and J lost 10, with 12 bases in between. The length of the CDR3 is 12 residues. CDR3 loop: CASSRTEGKLFF. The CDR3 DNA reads TGTGCCAGCTCGCGGACAGAGGGAAAACTGTTTTTT.

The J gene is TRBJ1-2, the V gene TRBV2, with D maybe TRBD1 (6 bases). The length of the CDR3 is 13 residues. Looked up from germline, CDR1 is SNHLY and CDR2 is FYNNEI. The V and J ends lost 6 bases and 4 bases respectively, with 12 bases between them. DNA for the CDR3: TGTGCCAGCAGGACAGGACAGAGCTATGGCTACACCTTC. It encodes CASRTGQSYGYTF. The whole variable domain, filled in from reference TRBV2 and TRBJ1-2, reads EPEVTQTPSHQVTQMGQEVILRCVPISNHLYFYWYRQILGQKVEFLVSFYNNEISEKSEIFDDQFSVERPDGSNFTLKIRSTKLEDSAMYFCASRTGQSYGYTFGSGTRLTVV.

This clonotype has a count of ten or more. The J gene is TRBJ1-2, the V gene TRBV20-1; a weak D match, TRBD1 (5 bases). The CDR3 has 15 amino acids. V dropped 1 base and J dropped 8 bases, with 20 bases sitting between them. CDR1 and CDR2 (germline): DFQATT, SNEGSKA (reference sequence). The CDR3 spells CSARAREQGVVGYTF. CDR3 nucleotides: TGCAGTGCTAGAGCGAGGGAGCAGGGAGTAGTCGGCTACACCTTC.

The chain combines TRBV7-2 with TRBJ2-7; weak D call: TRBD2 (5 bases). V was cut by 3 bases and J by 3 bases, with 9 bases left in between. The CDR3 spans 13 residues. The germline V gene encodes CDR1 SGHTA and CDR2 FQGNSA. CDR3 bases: TGTGCCAGCAGCTTGGATACTAGCTACGAGCAGTACTTC. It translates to CASSLDTSYEQYF.

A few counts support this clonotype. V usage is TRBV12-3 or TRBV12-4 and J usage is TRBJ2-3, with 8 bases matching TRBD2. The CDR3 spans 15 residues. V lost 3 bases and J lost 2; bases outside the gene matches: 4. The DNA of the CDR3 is TGTGCCAGCAGTTTCCCTAGCGGGCTCACAGATACGCAGTATTTT. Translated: CASSFPSGLTDTQYF.

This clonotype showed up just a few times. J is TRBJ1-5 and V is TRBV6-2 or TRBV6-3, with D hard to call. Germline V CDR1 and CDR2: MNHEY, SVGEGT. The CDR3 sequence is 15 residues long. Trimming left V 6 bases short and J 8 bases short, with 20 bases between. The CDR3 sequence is CASSPLRGEVEPQHF. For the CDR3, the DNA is TGTGCCAGCAGCCCTCTTCGGGGTGAGGTGGAGCCCCAGCATTTT.

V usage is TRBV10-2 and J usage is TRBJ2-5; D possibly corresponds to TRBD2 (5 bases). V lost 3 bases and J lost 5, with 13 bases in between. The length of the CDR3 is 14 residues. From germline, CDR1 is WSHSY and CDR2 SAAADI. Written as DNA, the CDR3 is TGCGCCAGCAGTGAACTCGAGTGGAGGGAGACCCAGTACTTC. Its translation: CASSELEWRETQYF.